The rows below give T cell receptor beta chains drawn from one sample of a study of shared clonotypes between healthy human individuals. Produced via immunoSEQ multiplex PCR; TCRdb's table is partial and in-frame only. The sample holds about 2.4 million clones, over 85% seen once. The material sequenced was naive CD4+ T cells from PBMCs. The receptors stem from a man between 18 and 29 years old in good health. Some clones in this sample may be carry-over from other donors' samples. CDR3s include the opening cysteine and the closing phenylalanine or tryptophan. D genes are given only for firm matches. Part of the rows lack a size; the others show once, few, many or a class for expanded clones.

.,TRBV18,TRBJ2-2,TRBD2,TGTGCCAGCTCACCACCCGGGGGGTGGTACACCGGGGAGCTGTTTTTT,CASSPPGGWYTGELFF
few,TRBV6-1,TRBJ1-2,TRBD1,TGTGCCAGCAGTGAGCCAGGGGGATATGGCTACACCTTC,CASSEPGGYGYTF
.,TRBV27,TRBJ2-5,.,TGTGCCAGCAGTTCCTTCGGACGGGCAAGCCAAGAGACCCAGTACTTC,CASSSFGRASQETQYF
.,TRBV4-1,TRBJ1-1,TRBD1,TGCGCCAGCAGCCAGGAGAGACAGGGATTAGACGGAGCTTTCTTT,CASSQERQGLDGAFF
once,TRBV6-6,TRBJ2-1,.,TGTGCCAGCAGTTACATCCGGAATGAGCAGTTCTTC,CASSYIRNEQFF
.,TRBV5-1,TRBJ1-1,.,TGCGCCAGCCTCAGTGGACAGAGTAACACTGAAGCTTTCTTT,CASLSGQSNTEAFF
.,TRBV30,TRBJ1-5,.,TGTGCCTGGAGTGGCATGTTTGGGGTTCAGCCCCAGCATTTT,CAWSGMFGVQPQHF
once,TRBV7-9,TRBJ2-7,TRBD1,TGTGCCAGCAGCGCGGGCGGGACAGGGTTTCTCGAGCAGTACTTC,CASSAGGTGFLEQYF
.,TRBV6-5,TRBJ1-1,.,TGTGCCAGCAGTTCGTGGACAGATAACACTGAAGCTTTCTTT,CASSSWTDNTEAFF
.,TRBV18,TRBJ1-2,TRBD1,TGTGCCAGCTCACCACCTGGGACAGCTTCCGGGTATGGCTACACCTTC,CASSPPGTASGYGYTF
.,TRBV5-6,TRBJ1-1,.,TGTGCCAGCAGCTTGAGAGGTGGTCCCGGGGCTTTCTTT,CASSLRGGPGAFF
.,TRBV5-6,TRBJ1-5,.,TGTGCCAGCAGCTTGGCCCGGCAGGGGAATCAGCCCCAGCATTTT,CASSLARQGNQPQHF
.,TRBV7-2,TRBJ2-7,TRBD2,TGTGCCAGCAGCTTAGTGGGACTAGCGGGCTACGAGCAGTACTTC,CASSLVGLAGYEQYF
.,TRBV5-1,TRBJ2-7,TRBD2,TGCGCCAGCAGCTTGTTGTCGCCTAGCGGGCCCTACGAGCAGTACTTC,CASSLLSPSGPYEQYF
once,TRBV25-1,TRBJ2-3,.,TGTGCCAGCAGTGAACCGGGACGTGATAGAACGCAGTATTTT,CASSEPGRDRTQYF
.,TRBV14,TRBJ1-2,.,TGTGCCAGCAGAGCTACCGGGATCTATGGCTACACCTTC,CASRATGIYGYTF